The T cell receptor beta chain under discussion was sequenced for a study of blood T cell repertoires in COVID-19. Libraries were prepared by immunoSEQ multiplex PCR; TCRdb keeps only in-frame clonotypes and omits some of them. The sample holds 52,000 or so clones, about 88% seen once. Germline V gives CDR1 MNHEY, CDR2 SMNVEV (reference sequence). V was clipped by 6 bases and J by 5 bases; unmatched bases: 13. The length of the CDR3 is 16 residues. The rearrangement links TRBV27 to TRBJ1-1; TRBD1 matches at 9 bases. This clonotype was sampled from a man between 60 and 75 years old with active COVID-19. The specimen sequenced was peripheral blood. The CDR3 bases are TGTGCCAGCAGCCGGGACAGGGAGTGGGTCCTGACTGAAGCTTTCTTT. Amino acids: CASSRDREWVLTEAFF.